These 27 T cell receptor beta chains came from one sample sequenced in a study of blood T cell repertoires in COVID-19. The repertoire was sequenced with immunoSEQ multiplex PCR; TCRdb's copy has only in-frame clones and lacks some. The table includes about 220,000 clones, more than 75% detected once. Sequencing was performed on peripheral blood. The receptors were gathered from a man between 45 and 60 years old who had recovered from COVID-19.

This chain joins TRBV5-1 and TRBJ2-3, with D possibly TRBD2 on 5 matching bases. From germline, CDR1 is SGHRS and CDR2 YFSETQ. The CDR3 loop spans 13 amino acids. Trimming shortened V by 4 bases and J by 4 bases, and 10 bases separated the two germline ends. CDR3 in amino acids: CASSEGAADTQYF. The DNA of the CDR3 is TGCGCCAGCAGCGAGGGCGCGGCAGATACGCAGTATTTT.

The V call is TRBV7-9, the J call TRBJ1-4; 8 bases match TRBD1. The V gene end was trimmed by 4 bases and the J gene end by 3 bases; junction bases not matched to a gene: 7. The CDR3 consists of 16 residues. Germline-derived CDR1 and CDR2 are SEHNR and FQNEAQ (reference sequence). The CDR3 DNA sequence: TGTGCCAGCAGCTCGGGACAGGCCCCTTCTAATGAAAAACTGTTTTTT. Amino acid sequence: CASSSGQAPSNEKLFF. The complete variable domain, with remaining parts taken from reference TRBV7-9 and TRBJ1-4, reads DTGVSQNPRHKITKRGQNVTFRCDPISEHNRLYWYRQTLGQGPEFLTYFQNEAQLEKSRLLSDRFSAERPKGSFSTLEIQRTEQGDSAMYLCASSSGQAPSNEKLFFGSGTQLSVL.

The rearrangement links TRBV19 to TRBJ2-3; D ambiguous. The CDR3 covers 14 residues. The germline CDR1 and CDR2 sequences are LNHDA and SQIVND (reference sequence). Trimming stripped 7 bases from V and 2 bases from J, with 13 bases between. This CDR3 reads CASKPTLYTDTQYF. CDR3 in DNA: TGTGCCAGTAAGCCGACATTGTACACAGATACGCAGTATTTT. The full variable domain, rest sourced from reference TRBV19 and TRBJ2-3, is DGGITQSPKYLFRKEGQNVTLSCEQNLNHDAMYWYRQDPGQGLRLIYYSQIVNDFQKGDIAEGYSVSREKKESFPLTVTSAQKNPTAFYLCASKPTLYTDTQYFGPGTRLTVL.

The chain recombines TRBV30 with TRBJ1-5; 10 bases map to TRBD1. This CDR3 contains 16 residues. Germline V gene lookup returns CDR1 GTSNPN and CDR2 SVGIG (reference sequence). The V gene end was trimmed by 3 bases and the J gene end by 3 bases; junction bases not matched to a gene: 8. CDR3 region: CAWSDRGRGDNQPQHF. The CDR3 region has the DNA TGTGCCTGGAGCGACAGGGGGCGGGGGGACAATCAGCCCCAGCATTTT.

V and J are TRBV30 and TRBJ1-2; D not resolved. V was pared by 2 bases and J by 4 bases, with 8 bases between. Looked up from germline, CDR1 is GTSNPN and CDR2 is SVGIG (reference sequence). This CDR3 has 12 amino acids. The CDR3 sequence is CAWSSGSYGYTF. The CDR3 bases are TGTGCCTGGAGTTCGGGATCCTATGGCTACACCTTC.

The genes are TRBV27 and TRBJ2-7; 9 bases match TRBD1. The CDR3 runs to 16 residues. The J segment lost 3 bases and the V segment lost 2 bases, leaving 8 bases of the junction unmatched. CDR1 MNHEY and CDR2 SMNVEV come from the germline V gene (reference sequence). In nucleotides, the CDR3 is TGTGCCAGCAGTTTAAGAGGGGACAGGGATTACTACGAGCAGTACTTC. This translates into CASSLRGDRDYYEQYF.

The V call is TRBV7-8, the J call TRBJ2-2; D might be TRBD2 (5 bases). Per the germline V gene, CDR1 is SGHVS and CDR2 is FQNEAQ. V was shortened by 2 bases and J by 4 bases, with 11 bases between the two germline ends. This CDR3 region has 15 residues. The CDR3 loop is CASSLPFAGTGELFF. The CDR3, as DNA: TGTGCCAGCAGCTTACCCTTCGCGGGCACCGGGGAGCTGTTTTTT.

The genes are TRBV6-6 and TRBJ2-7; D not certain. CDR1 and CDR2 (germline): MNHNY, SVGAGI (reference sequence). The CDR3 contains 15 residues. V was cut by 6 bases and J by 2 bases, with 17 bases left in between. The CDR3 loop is CASSPGVRQTYEQYF. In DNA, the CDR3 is TGTGCCAGCAGCCCCGGCGTGCGGCAAACCTACGAGCAGTACTTC.

CDR3 in DNA: TGTGCCAGCAGTGAAATTGGAGGGAGGATTAATTCACCCCTCCACTTT. This codes for CASSEIGGRINSPLHF. The J gene is TRBJ1-6, the V gene TRBV2; no clear D. The CDR3 is 16 residues long. The germline gives CDR1 SNHLY, CDR2 FYNNEI. Between the trimmed V and J ends, which lost 2 bases and 6 bases, there was a span of 14 bases.

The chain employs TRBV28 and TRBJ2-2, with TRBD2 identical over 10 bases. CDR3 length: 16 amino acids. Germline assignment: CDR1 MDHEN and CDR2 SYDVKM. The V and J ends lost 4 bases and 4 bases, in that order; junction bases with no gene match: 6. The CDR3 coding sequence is TGTGCCAGCAGTTCTAGCGGGAGCGGGGTCACCGGGGAGCTGTTTTTT. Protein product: CASSSSGSGVTGELFF.

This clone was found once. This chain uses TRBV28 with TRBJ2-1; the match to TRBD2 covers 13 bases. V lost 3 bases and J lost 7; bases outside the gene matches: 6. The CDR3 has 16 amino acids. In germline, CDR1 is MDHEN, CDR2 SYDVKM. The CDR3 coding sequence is TGTGCCAGCAGTTTTTCCGGGACTAGCGGGAAAAATGAGCAGTTCTTC. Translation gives CASSFSGTSGKNEQFF.

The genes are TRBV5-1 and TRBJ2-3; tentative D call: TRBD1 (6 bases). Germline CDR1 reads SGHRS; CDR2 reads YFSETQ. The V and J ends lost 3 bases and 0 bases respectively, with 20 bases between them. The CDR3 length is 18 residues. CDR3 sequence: CASSSKHMIQGSTDTQYF. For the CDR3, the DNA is TGCGCCAGCAGCTCCAAACATATGATACAGGGAAGCACAGATACGCAGTATTTT.

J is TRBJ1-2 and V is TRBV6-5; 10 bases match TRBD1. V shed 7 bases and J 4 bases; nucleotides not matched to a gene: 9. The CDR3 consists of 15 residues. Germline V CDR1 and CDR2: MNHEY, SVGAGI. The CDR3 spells CASTIGDRGVYGYTF. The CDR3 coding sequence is TGTGCCAGCACTATCGGGGACAGGGGTGTCTATGGCTACACCTTC.

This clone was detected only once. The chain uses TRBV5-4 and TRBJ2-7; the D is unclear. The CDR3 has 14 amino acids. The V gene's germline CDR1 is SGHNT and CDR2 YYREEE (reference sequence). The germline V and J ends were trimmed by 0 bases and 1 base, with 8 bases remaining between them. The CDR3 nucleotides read TGTGCCAGCAGCTTGGATCCGAGGTCCTACGAGCAGTACTTC. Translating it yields CASSLDPRSYEQYF.

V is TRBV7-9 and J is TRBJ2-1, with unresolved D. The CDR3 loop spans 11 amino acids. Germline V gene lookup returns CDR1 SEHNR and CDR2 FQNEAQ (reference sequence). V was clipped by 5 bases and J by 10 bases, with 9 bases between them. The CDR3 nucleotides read TGTGCCAGCAGCGGGCAGCCGGAGCAGTTCTTC. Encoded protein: CASSGQPEQFF.

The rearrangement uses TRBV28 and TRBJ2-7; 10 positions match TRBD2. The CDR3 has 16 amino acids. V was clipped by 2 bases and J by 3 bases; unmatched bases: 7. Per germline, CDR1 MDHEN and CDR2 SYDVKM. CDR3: CASSLALAGAGYEQYF. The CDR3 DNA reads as TGTGCCAGCAGTTTAGCCCTAGCGGGAGCGGGCTACGAGCAGTACTTC.

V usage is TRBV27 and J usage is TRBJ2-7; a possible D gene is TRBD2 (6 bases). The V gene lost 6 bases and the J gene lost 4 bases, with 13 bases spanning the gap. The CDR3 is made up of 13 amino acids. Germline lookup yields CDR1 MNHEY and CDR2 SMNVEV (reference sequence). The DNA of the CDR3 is TGTGCCAGCAGCGACGGACTACCGTACGAGCAGTACTTC. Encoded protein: CASSDGLPYEQYF.

The CDR3 coding sequence is TGTGCCAGCATGAGGAATGAGCAGTTCTTC. Amino acid sequence: CASMRNEQFF. The chain joins TRBV7-9 to TRBJ2-1; D is ambiguous. This CDR3 comprises 10 residues. The V gene's germline CDR1 is SEHNR and CDR2 FQNEAQ (reference sequence). The ends were cut back, 7 bases at V and 7 bases at J, with 5 bases in the middle.

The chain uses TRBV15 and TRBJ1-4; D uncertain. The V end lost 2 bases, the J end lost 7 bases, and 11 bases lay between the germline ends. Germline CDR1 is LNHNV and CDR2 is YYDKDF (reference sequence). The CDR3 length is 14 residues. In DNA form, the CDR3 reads TGTGCCACCAGCAGACAGCTTGCGGGTGAAAAACTGTTTTTT. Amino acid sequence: CATSRQLAGEKLFF.

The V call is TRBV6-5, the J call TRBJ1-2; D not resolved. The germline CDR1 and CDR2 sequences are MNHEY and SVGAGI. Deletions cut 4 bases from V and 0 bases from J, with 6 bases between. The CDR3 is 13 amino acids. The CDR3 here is CASSSGSNYGYTF. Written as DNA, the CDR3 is TGTGCCAGCAGTTCGGGATCTAACTATGGCTACACCTTC.

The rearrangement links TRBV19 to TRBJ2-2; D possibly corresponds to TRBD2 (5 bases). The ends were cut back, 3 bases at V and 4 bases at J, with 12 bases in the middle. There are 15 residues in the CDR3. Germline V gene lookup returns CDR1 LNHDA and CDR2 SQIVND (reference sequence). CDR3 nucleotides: TGTGCCAGTAGTATGGACGGTCGGGGCACCGGGGAGCTGTTTTTT. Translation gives CASSMDGRGTGELFF.

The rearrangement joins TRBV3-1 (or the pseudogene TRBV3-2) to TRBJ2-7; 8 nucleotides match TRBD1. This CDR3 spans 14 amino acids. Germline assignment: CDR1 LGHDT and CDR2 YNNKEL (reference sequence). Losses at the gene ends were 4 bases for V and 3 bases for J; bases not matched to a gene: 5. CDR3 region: CASSRPGQGYEQYF. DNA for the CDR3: TGTGCCAGCAGCCGACCTGGACAGGGCTACGAGCAGTACTTC.

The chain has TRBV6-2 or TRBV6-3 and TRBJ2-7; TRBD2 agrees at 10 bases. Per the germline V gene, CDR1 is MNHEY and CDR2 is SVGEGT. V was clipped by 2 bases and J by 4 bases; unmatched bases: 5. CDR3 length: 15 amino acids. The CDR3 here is CASSYSGRAVYEQYF. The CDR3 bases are TGTGCCAGCAGTTACAGCGGGAGGGCCGTATACGAGCAGTACTTC.

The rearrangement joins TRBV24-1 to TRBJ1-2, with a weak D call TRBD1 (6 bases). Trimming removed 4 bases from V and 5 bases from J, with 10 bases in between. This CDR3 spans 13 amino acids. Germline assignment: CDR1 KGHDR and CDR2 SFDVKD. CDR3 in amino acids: CATSDMTGYGYTF. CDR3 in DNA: TGTGCCACCAGTGACATGACAGGTTATGGCTACACCTTC.

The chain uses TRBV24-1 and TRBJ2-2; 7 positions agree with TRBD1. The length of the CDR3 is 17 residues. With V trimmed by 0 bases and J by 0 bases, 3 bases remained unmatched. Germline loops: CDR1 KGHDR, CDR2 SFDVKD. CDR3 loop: CATSDLRQGANTGELFF. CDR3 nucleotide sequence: TGTGCCACCAGTGATTTGCGACAGGGAGCGAACACCGGGGAGCTGTTTTTT.

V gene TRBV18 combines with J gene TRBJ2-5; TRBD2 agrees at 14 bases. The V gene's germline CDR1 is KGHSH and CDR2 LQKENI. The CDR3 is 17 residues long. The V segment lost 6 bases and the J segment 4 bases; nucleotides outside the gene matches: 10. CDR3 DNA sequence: TGTGCCAGCTCGAAGACTAGCGGGAGGGCCCGGGGAGAGACCCAGTACTTC. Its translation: CASSKTSGRARGETQYF.

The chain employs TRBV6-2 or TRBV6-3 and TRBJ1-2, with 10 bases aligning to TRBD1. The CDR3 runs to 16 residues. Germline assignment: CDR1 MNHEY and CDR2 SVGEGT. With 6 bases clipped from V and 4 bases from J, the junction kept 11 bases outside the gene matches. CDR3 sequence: CASSPPGQGLSYGYTF. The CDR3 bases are TGTGCCAGCAGCCCCCCGGGACAGGGGTTGAGCTATGGCTACACCTTC.